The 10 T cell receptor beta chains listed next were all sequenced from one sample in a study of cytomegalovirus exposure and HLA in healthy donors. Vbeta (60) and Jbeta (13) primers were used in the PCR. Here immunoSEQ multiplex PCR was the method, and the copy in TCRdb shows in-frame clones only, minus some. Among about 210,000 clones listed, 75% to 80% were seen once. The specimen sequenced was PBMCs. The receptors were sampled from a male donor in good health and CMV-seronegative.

CDR3 coding DNA: TGTGCCAGCAGGTTGGGGGACAGGGTGTTCCAAGAGACCCAGTACTTC. Its protein product is CASRLGDRVFQETQYF. The V call is TRBV7-8, the J call TRBJ2-5; 9 nucleotides line up with TRBD1. CDR3 length: 16 amino acids. Losses at the gene ends were 6 bases for V and 1 base for J; bases not matched to a gene: 9. Germline V gene sequence: CDR1 SGHVS, CDR2 FQNEAQ.

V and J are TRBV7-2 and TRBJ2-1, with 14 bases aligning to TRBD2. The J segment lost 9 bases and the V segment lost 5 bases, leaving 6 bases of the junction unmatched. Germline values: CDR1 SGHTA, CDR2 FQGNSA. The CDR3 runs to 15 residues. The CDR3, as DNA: TGTGCCAGCAGCCCGGGACTAGCGGGAGCAGTTGAGCAGTTCTTC. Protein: CASSPGLAGAVEQFF. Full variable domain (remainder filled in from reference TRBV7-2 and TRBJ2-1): GAGVSQSPSNKVTEKGKDVELRCDPISGHTALYWYRQSLGQGLEFLIYFQGNSAPDKSGLPSDRFSAERTGGSVSTLTIQRTQQEDSAVYLCASSPGLAGAVEQFFGPGTRLTVL.

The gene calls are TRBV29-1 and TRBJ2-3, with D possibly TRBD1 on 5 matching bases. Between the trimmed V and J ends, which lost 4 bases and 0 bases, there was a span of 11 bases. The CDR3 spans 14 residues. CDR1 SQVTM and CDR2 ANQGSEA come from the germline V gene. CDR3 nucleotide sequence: TGCAGCGTTGGGCAGGGAACTAGCACAGATACGCAGTATTTT. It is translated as CSVGQGTSTDTQYF.

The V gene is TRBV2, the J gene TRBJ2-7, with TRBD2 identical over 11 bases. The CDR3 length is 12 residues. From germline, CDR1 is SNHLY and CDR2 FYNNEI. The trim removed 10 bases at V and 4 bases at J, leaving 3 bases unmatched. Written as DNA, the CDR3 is TGTGCCATACTAGCGGGGGTTTACGAGCAGTACTTC. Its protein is CAILAGVYEQYF.

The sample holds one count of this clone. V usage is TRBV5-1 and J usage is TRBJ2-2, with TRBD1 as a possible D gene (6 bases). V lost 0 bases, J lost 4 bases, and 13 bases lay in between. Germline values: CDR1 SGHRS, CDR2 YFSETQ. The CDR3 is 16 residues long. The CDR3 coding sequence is TGCGCCAGCAGCTTGGGCGACAGGATAGGCACCGGGGAGCTGTTTTTT. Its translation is CASSLGDRIGTGELFF.

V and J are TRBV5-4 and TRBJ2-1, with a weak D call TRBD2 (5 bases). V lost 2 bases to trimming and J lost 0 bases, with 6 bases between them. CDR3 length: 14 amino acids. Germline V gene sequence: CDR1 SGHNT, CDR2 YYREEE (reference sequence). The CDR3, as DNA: TGTGCCAGCAGCTTCGCGGGCTCCTACAATGAGCAGTTCTTC. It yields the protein CASSFAGSYNEQFF.

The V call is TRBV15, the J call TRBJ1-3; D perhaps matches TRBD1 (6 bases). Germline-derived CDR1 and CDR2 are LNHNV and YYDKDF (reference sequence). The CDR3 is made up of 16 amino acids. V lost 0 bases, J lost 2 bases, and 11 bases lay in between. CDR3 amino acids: CATSREGAEPGNTIYF. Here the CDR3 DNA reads TGTGCCACCAGCAGAGAGGGGGCAGAACCTGGAAACACCATATATTTT. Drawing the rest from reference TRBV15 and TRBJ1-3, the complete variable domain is DAMVIQNPRYQVTQFGKPVTLSCSQTLNHNVMYWYQQKSSQAPKLLFHYYDKDFNNEADTPDNFQSRRPNTSFCFLDIRSPGLGDTAMYLCATSREGAEPGNTIYFGEGSWLTVV.

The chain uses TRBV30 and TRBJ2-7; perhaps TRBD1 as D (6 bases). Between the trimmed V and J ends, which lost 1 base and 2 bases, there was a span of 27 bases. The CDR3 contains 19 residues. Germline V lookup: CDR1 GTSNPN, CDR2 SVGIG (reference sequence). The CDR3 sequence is CAWSDLTTLGQQQTYEQYF. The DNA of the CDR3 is TGTGCCTGGAGTGACTTAACCACGCTCGGACAGCAACAGACCTACGAGCAGTACTTC.

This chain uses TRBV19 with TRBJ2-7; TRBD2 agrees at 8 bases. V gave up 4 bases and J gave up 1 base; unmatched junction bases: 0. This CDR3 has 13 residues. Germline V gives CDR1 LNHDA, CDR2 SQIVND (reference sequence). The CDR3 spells CASSSGRSYEQYF. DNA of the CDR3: TGTGCCAGTAGTAGCGGGAGGTCCTACGAGCAGTACTTC.

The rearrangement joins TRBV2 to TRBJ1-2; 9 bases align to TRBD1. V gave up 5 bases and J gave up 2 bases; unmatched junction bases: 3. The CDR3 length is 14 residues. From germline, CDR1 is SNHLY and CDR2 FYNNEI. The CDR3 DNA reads TGTGCCAGCAGTTCACAGGGGGCAAACTATGGCTACACCTTC. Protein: CASSSQGANYGYTF.